The clone carrying this T cell receptor beta chain has just a few counts. The sample is drawn from a study of T cell repertoires in ileal Crohn's disease. Overall study: Biopsies of the neoterminal ileum at postoperative colonoscopy form M6 samples.

The repertoire was sequenced with immunoSEQ multiplex PCR; TCRdb's copy has only in-frame clones and lacks some. The table shows 55,000 to 65,000 clones, with roughly 89% occurring only once. Between the trimmed V and J ends, which lost 5 bases and 3 bases, there was a span of 8 bases. The CDR3 contains 12 residues. Germline V gene data show CDR1 as SGHRS and CDR2 as YFSETQ. As to time point: neoterminal ileum biopsy at postoperative endoscopy, about 6 months after surgery. This TCR came from an adult with Crohn's disease. The specimen sequenced was ileal tissue. The V gene is TRBV5-1, the J gene TRBJ1-1; D is unresolved. CDR3 DNA: TGCGCCAGCAGTAGTTCTGACACTGAAGCTTTCTTT. Translation gives CASSSSDTEAFF.